The rows below give T cell receptor beta chains drawn from one sample of a study of cytomegalovirus exposure and HLA in healthy donors. Assay: immunoSEQ multiplex PCR; the TCRdb copy retains only in-frame clones and omits some. Found here are more than 250,000 clones, over 85% of them singletons; the top ten hold about 2.3%. The sequencing input was PBMCs. All receptors come from a young woman in good health and CMV-seronegative. Each CDR3 is given with its conserved first and last residue. A D gene is named only where the DNA matches it firmly. Part of the rows lack a size; the others show once, few, many or a class for expanded clones.

>-|TRBD1|TRBJ1-1|TRBV7-6
TGTGCCAGCAGCCTGGACAGGGAGACTGAAGCTTTCTTT
CASSLDRETEAFF
>-|-|TRBJ1-5|TRBV2
TGTGCCAGCAATCCTATGACTAATCAGCCCCAGCATTTT
CASNPMTNQPQHF
>-|TRBD2|TRBJ2-7|TRBV4-1
TGCGCCAGCAGCCAGGAGAGCGGGGTAAACTCCTACGAGCAGTACTTC
CASSQESGVNSYEQYF
>-|TRBD1|TRBJ2-2|TRBV5-1
TGCGCCAGCAGTCCCGGACAGGGGACCGGGGAGCTGTTTTTT
CASSPGQGTGELFF
>-|-|TRBJ2-5|TRBV11-3
TGTGCCAGCAGCTTAGGGGAACAGGTGGGGATCCAAGAGACCCAGTACTTC
CASSLGEQVGIQETQYF
>-|TRBD1|TRBJ1-1|TRBV30
TGTGCCTGCGACAGGGGGAGCAGAACTGAAGCTTTCTTT
CACDRGSRTEAFF
>-|-|TRBJ1-6|TRBV5-6
TGTGCCAGCAGCTTCTTAGGGGAGGATTCACCCCTCCACTTT
CASSFLGEDSPLHF
>-|-|TRBJ2-1|TRBV4-1
TGCGCCAGCAGCTTAAGCGAGGGAATGGGTGAGCAGTTCTTC
CASSLSEGMGEQFF
>-|-|TRBJ1-5|TRBV25-1
TGTGCCAGCAGTGAATATGGGGCACCAAATCAGCCCCAGCATTTT
CASSEYGAPNQPQHF
>-|-|TRBJ1-2|TRBV19
TGTGCCAGTAGTGCGTCACCGGGACACGGCTATGGCTACACCTTC
CASSASPGHGYGYTF
>-|TRBD2|TRBJ2-1|TRBV29-1
TGCAGCGTTCTACGGGGCGGGGGGGTAAATGAGCAGTTCTTC
CSVLRGGGVNEQFF
>-|-|TRBJ2-7|TRBV7-8
TGTGCCAGCAGCTTAGTTGGAGAGAGCTCCTACGAGCAGTACTTC
CASSLVGESSYEQYF
>-|TRBD1|TRBJ1-3|TRBV11-3
TGTGCCAGCAGGCGACTGGGGACAGGGGTGAGGAACCGCTCTGGAAACACCATATATTTT
CASRRLGTGVRNRSGNTIYF
>-|-|TRBJ1-4|TRBV21-1
TGTGCCAGCAGCACCTGTACAGGGGGAACTAATGAAAAACTGTTTTTT
CASSTCTGGTNEKLFF
>few|TRBD2|TRBJ2-5|TRBV6-1
TGTGCCAGCAGTGAAATGGTTTCGCTAGCGGGGGAATCACAGTACTTC
CASSEMVSLAGESQYF
>-|TRBD1|TRBJ1-1|TRBV7-6
TGCGCCTCATCAGGGGGGTCGAACACTGAAGCTTTCTTT
CASSGGSNTEAFF
>-|-|TRBJ1-1|TRBV23-1
TGCGCCAGCAGTCCCAAGAACACTGAAGCTTTCTTT
CASSPKNTEAFF
>once|-|TRBJ1-2|TRBV15
TGTGCCACCAGCAGGGACAGCGCCAGCTATGGCTACACCTTC
CATSRDSASYGYTF
>-|TRBD2|TRBJ2-7|TRBV5-1
TGCGCCAGCAGCATGACTAGCGGACCGGGTACAGCCTACGAGCAGTACTTC
CASSMTSGPGTAYEQYF
>few|-|TRBJ1-2|TRBV5-4
TGTGCCAGCAGCTGGGCGTCAGTTAACTATGGCTACACCTTC
CASSWASVNYGYTF
>-|TRBD1|TRBJ2-5|TRBV10-3
TGTGCCATCGGGGGTGACAGGGTAGTAGTTGAGACCCAGTACTTC
CAIGGDRVVVETQYF
>-|TRBD1|TRBJ1-2|TRBV7-3
TGTGCCAGCAGCTCTTTTACCGGGACAGTGATTGGCTACACCTTC
CASSSFTGTVIGYTF
>once|TRBD1|TRBJ1-2|TRBV6-6
TGTGCCAGCAGCCCAATCGACAGGGTCGGCTACACCTTC
CASSPIDRVGYTF
>-|TRBD1|TRBJ1-2|TRBV9
TGTGCCAGCAGCGTAGCAGGACAGGGAAACTATGGCTACACCTTC
CASSVAGQGNYGYTF
>-|TRBD2|TRBJ2-1|TRBV7-2
TGTGCCAGCAGCTCCCAGCGGGGGGGCCACAATGAGCAGTTCTTC
CASSSQRGGHNEQFF
>-|TRBD2|TRBJ2-7|TRBV11-2
TGTGCCAGCAGCTTAGCCGACACTAGCGGGGCTACCTACGAGCAGTACTTC
CASSLADTSGATYEQYF
>-|-|TRBJ2-3|TRBV14
TGTGCCAGCAGCCAATTCATTTCAGATACGCAGTATTTT
CASSQFISDTQYF
>-|-|TRBJ1-2|TRBV29-1
TGCAGCGTTGAGAAGACAGACCCCAACTATGGCTACACCTTC
CSVEKTDPNYGYTF
>-|-|TRBJ2-7|TRBV7-6
TGTGCCAGCAGCGCACAGGGGGAGGGCACATACGAGCAGTACTTC
CASSAQGEGTYEQYF
>-|TRBD2|TRBJ2-1|TRBV5-4
TGTGCCAGCAGCCGTACAACTAGCGGGGGGGCGGGAAAGCAGTTCTTC
CASSRTTSGGAGKQFF
>-|-|TRBJ2-7|TRBV2
TGTGCCAGCAGTGAAGCGCGGGTAGCGACCTACGAGCAGTACTTC
CASSEARVATYEQYF
>-|-|TRBJ1-2|TRBV7-2
TGTGCCAGCAGCTTAGTGGAGGGTGGGGCTAATAGCTACACCTTC
CASSLVEGGANSYTF
>-|-|TRBJ1-5|TRBV30
TGTGCCTGCTGGGGACAAGGATACCTCAATCAGCCCCAGCATTTT
CACWGQGYLNQPQHF
>-|-|TRBJ1-3|TRBV2
TGTGCCAGCAGTGAAGGGGGGGGCGGTGGAAACACCATATATTTT
CASSEGGGGGNTIYF
>-|TRBD1|TRBJ2-1|TRBV7-3
TGTGCCAGCAGCCTACAGGGGACCTACAATGAGCAGTTCTTC
CASSLQGTYNEQFF
>-|TRBD2|TRBJ2-1|TRBV7-9
TGTGCCAGCAGTACTACTAGCGGGGGGGCCAATGAGCAGTTCTTC
CASSTTSGGANEQFF
>-|-|TRBJ2-7|TRBV29-1
TGCAGCGTTGAAGATCCGATAAACGACTCAGGGTCGCGGTACTTC
CSVEDPINDSGSRYF
>-|TRBD1|TRBJ1-4|TRBV9
TGTGCCGGCAGCGTAGGGGACAGGGGAGCTAATGAAAAACTGTTTTTT
CAGSVGDRGANEKLFF
>-|-|TRBJ1-6|TRBV7-9
TGTTCCAGCAGCTACATAATAAAACAGGGAGTTTCTAATTCACCCCTCCACTTT
CSSSYIIKQGVSNSPLHF
>-|TRBD1|TRBJ1-4|TRBV18
TGTGCCAGCTCACCGGGACAGGTTAATGAAAAACTGTTTTTT
CASSPGQVNEKLFF
>-|-|TRBJ1-3|TRBV6-5
TGTGCCAGCAGTTACCGAGGGAGTTCTGGAAACACCATATATTTT
CASSYRGSSGNTIYF
>-|-|TRBJ2-2|TRBV7-9
TGTTCCAGCAGCTCACCCCCAATTGCGGGGACCTCCGACACCGGGGAGCTGTTTTTT
CSSSSPPIAGTSDTGELFF
>-|-|TRBJ1-5|TRBV23-1
TGCGCCAGCAGTCACAACCGGGACACCGAGCCCAATCAGCCCCAGCATTTT
CASSHNRDTEPNQPQHF
>once|TRBD2|TRBJ2-5|TRBV19
TGTGCCAGTAGCGCCAGGAGGCTAGCGGGGCAAGAGACCCAGTACTTC
CASSARRLAGQETQYF
>-|-|TRBJ2-1|TRBV27
TGTGCCAGCAGCTCAACGGGCAATGAGCAGTTCTTC
CASSSTGNEQFF
>-|-|TRBJ1-1|TRBV6-1
TGTGCCAGCAGCCTTCGGTGGGGAGAGGCTTTCTTT
CASSLRWGEAFF
>-|-|TRBJ1-5|TRBV6-1
TGTGCCAGCAGTGAATTCAGGGCGAAGCCCCAGCATTTT
CASSEFRAKPQHF
>-|-|TRBJ2-7|TRBV19
TGTGCCAGTAGTGGAAGAGGGATGGACCCCTACGAGCAGTACTTC
CASSGRGMDPYEQYF
>-|-|TRBJ1-2|TRBV27
TGTGCCAGCTACGCGACTAACTATGGCTACACCTTC
CASYATNYGYTF
>-|-|TRBJ1-6|TRBV7-3
TGTGCCAGCAGCGGACAGCCTAATTCACCCCTCCACTTT
CASSGQPNSPLHF